These T cell receptor beta chains were read from a single sample in a study of cytotoxic CD8 clonotypes in ibrutinib-treated CLL. Libraries were prepared by immunoSEQ multiplex PCR; TCRdb keeps only in-frame clonotypes and omits some of them. Counted here are 130,000 to 150,000 clones, roughly 90% occurring once; the ten biggest clones make up 11%. The sequenced sample was PBMCs, obtained after 12 months of ibrutinib treatment. The receptor set was obtained from a human donor with chronic lymphocytic leukemia. CDR3s include the opening cysteine and the closing phenylalanine or tryptophan. D genes are given only for firm matches. Part of the rows lack a size; the others show once, few, many or a class for expanded clones.

D	size	J	V	CDR3	DNA
.	.	TRBJ2-5	TRBV2	CASSKSGQIQETQYF	TGTGCCAGCAGTAAATCGGGACAAATACAAGAGACCCAGTACTTC
.	few	TRBJ2-7	TRBV19	CASSKSGSSYEQYF	TGTGCCAGTAGTAAAAGCGGTAGCTCCTACGAGCAGTACTTC
TRBD2	.	TRBJ2-4	TRBV5-1	CASSPPLAGVGIQYF	TGCGCCAGCAGCCCGCCCCTAGCGGGAGTCGGAATTCAGTACTTC
TRBD1	.	TRBJ2-1	TRBV2	CASITSGTGNNEQFF	TGTGCCAGCATAACATCCGGGACAGGTAACAATGAGCAGTTCTTC
.	.	TRBJ2-5	TRBV11-3	CASSLTRRETQYF	TGTGCCAGCAGCTTAACTAGGAGAGAGACCCAGTACTTC
.	.	TRBJ2-7	TRBV11-3	CASSPQGGEQYF	TGTGCCAGCAGCCCCCAGGGAGGAGAGCAGTACTTC
TRBD1	.	TRBJ2-2	TRBV28	CASSITGGSGTGELFF	TGTGCCAGCAGTATCACAGGGGGCTCAGGCACCGGGGAGCTGTTTTTT
.	.	TRBJ2-5	TRBV7-9	CASSPQETQYF	TGTGCCAGCAGCCCTCAAGAGACCCAGTACTTC
.	once	TRBJ2-7	TRBV19	CASSISGDGYEQYF	TGTGCCAGTAGTATATCCGGGGATGGGTACGAGCAGTACTTC
.	.	TRBJ1-2	TRBV28	CASSPPFSGEDGYTF	TGTGCCAGCAGTCCCCCCTTTTCAGGGGAGGATGGCTACACCTTC
.	.	TRBJ2-1	TRBV5-1	CASSLASREEFF	TGCGCCAGCAGCTTGGCCTCGAGGGAGGAGTTCTTC
TRBD1	.	TRBJ2-7	TRBV5-4	CASSTDRVSYEQYF	TGTGCCAGCAGCACAGACAGGGTCTCCTACGAGCAGTACTTC
.	.	TRBJ1-1	TRBV25-1	CASSVDNMNTEAFF	TGTGCCAGCAGTGTCGACAACATGAACACTGAAGCTTTCTTT
.	once	TRBJ1-2	TRBV2	CASSKSGTAGDECGYTF	TGTGCCAGCAGTAAATCCGGCACCGCCGGGGATGAGTGTGGCTACACCTTC
.	once	TRBJ2-2	TRBV30	CAWSVTGELFF	TGTGCCTGGAGTGTAACCGGGGAGCTGTTTTTT
TRBD2	.	TRBJ2-7	TRBV19	CATRSGTSDEQYF	TGTGCCACCCGTTCCGGGACTAGCGACGAGCAGTACTTC
.	.	TRBJ1-1	TRBV9	CASSVERGTEAFF	TGTGCCAGCAGCGTAGAACGGGGCACTGAAGCTTTCTTT
.	.	TRBJ1-1	TRBV7-9	CASSLGSTEAFF	TGTGCCAGCAGCTTAGGGTCCACTGAAGCTTTCTTT
.	.	TRBJ2-1	TRBV11-3	CASSLGEGNEQFF	TGTGCCAGCAGCTTAGGAGAGGGCAATGAGCAGTTCTTC
.	.	TRBJ2-5	TRBV18	CASSPPGEETQYF	TGTGCCAGCTCACCACCAGGGGAAGAGACCCAGTACTTC
TRBD2	.	TRBJ2-5	TRBV7-2	CASSRTRTETQYF	TGTGCCAGCAGCCGGACTAGAACAGAGACCCAGTACTTC
TRBD1	.	TRBJ2-7	TRBV19	CASSGPGQGFDEQYF	TGTGCCAGTAGTGGACCGGGACAGGGATTCGACGAGCAGTACTTC
.	.	TRBJ2-3	TRBV7-8	CASSLKDTQYF	TGTGCCAGCAGCTTGAAAGATACGCAGTATTTT
TRBD1	.	TRBJ1-1	TRBV5-1	CARWGDSCTEAFF	TGCGCCAGATGGGGGGACAGTTGCACTGAAGCTTTCTTT
TRBD2	.	TRBJ2-7	TRBV4-3	CASSQDWSGTSFGQYF	TGCGCCAGCAGCCAAGATTGGAGCGGGACCTCTTTTGGGCAGTACTTC
TRBD2	once	TRBJ2-7	TRBV4-1	CASSHDSGSPTYEQYF	TGCGCCAGCAGCCATGACAGCGGGAGTCCGACCTACGAGCAGTACTTC
.	.	TRBJ2-6	TRBV5-1	CASSRSGSGANVLTF	TGCGCCAGCAGCCGGTCGGGGTCTGGGGCCAACGTCCTGACTTTC